What follows are 2 T cell receptor beta chains derived from one specimen sequenced in a study of blood T cell repertoires in COVID-19. Using immunoSEQ multiplex PCR, the repertoire was profiled, and TCRdb retains in-frame clones only, with some absent. The table shows tens of thousands of clones, with approximately 88% occurring only once. The sample comprised peripheral blood. Receptors were obtained from a woman in her 70s with active COVID-19.

CDR3 residues: CASSRTRRQETQYF. The CDR3 DNA follows: TGTGCCAGCAGCCGGACTAGGAGACAAGAGACCCAGTACTTC. The rearrangement links TRBV7-9 to TRBJ2-5, with TRBD2 identical over 7 bases. CDR3 length: 14 amino acids. CDR1 is SEHNR and CDR2 is FQNEAQ in the germline V gene (reference sequence). Trimming cost V 5 bases and J 2 bases; bases outside gene matches: 5.

The chain recombines TRBV28 with TRBJ2-1, with a tentative D call TRBD1 (8 bases). Germline values: CDR1 MDHEN, CDR2 SYDVKM. The CDR3 has 16 amino acids. V lost 5 bases to trimming and J lost 4 bases, with 18 bases between them. The CDR3 DNA reads TGTGCCAGCAGTCCCACCGGACAGGGAGGGTACAATGAGCAGTTCTTC. As protein: CASSPTGQGGYNEQFF.